Below, 30 T cell receptor beta chains from the same sample are listed, as sequenced in a study of early T cells in non-severe SARS-CoV-2 infection. TCRdb re-derived calls from the 5' RACE reads in MiXCR, one entry per CDR3 protein. This repertoire shows some 59,000 distinct CDR3 sequences, around 10% found once; its top ten account for under 4.5%. The source was whole blood, collected at baseline. The receptors were sampled from an adult who was a healthcare worker with PCR-confirmed SARS-CoV-2 infection or an uninfected control (not recorded which).

V usage is TRBV19 and J usage is TRBJ1-5, with a weak D call TRBD1 (5 bases). Trimming took 6 bases from V and 4 from J, leaving 7 bases between them. The CDR3 length is 12 residues. CDR1 is LNHDA and CDR2 is SQIVND in the germline V gene (reference sequence). CDR3 protein: CASSRENQPQHF. DNA for the CDR3: TGTGCCAGTAGCAGGGAGAATCAGCCCCAGCATTTT.

Comment on this clonotype: Compared with germline, one end of the junction differs, possibly owing to a read error. This chain links TRBV5-1 with TRBJ2-7; 12 bases align to TRBD2. The CDR3 extends over 15 amino acids. Germline V CDR1 and CDR2: SGHRS, YFSETQ. The CDR3 sequence is CASSFLAGGQYEQNF. CDR3 DNA sequence: TGCGCCAGCAGCTTCCTAGCGGGGGGGCAGTACGAGCAGAACTTC. The whole variable domain, remainder taken from reference TRBV5-1 and TRBJ2-7, is KAGVTQTPRYLIKTRGQQVTLSCSPISGHRSVSWYQQTPGQGLQFLFEYFSETQRNKGNFPGRFSGRQFSNSRSEMNVSTLELGDSALYLCASSFLAGGQYEQNFGPGTRLTVT.

To note about this clonotype: An end of the junction differs from the germline gene, which may be a read error. V is TRBV6-1 and J is TRBJ2-3, with TRBD1 identical over 9 bases. Germline V gene data show CDR1 as MNHNS and CDR2 as SASEGT. The CDR3 consists of 16 residues. The CDR3 sequence is CTSSEQGALPTDTQYF. The CDR3 nucleotides read TGTACCAGCAGTGAACAGGGGGCTCTGCCCACAGATACGCAGTATTTT.

A few counts support this clonotype. The chain couples TRBV21-1 to TRBJ1-5. TRBV21-1 is reported as a pseudogene. The CDR3 covers 17 residues. DNA of the CDR3: TGTGCCAGCAGCAAATTGGGTGAGGAAGACGGGAATCAGCCCCAGCATTTT. Amino acid sequence: CASSKLGEEDGNQPQHF.

This clonotype was observed at least ten times. This chain uses TRBV20-1 with TRBJ2-5; TRBD1 aligns across 7 bases. V gave up 4 bases and J gave up 1 base; unmatched junction bases: 3. This CDR3 has 13 residues. Germline V lookup: CDR1 DFQATT, CDR2 SNEGSKA (reference sequence). The chain's CDR3 is CSAITGVQETQYF. The CDR3, as DNA: TGCAGTGCTATAACAGGGGTCCAAGAGACCCAGTACTTC.

This clonotype was counted a few times. The chain employs TRBV12-3 or TRBV12-4 and TRBJ1-1; 7 nucleotides match TRBD1. The CDR3 runs 14 residues. The junction had 8 bases not matched to a gene; V was cut back by 5 bases and J by 5 bases. This CDR3 reads CASSLPGQRTEAFF. CDR3 bases: TGTGCCAGCAGTCTACCGGGACAGCGGACTGAAGCTTTCTTT.

This chain uses TRBV11-3 with TRBJ2-2, with TRBD2 matching over 12 bases. V trimming: 4 bases; J trimming: 6 bases; junction bases outside the gene matches: 9. This CDR3 is built from 17 residues. CDR1 SGHNT and CDR2 YENEEA come from the germline V gene. The CDR3 protein is CASSYSRTSGMAGELFF. The CDR3 DNA reads TGTGCCAGCAGCTACAGCCGGACTAGCGGGATGGCCGGGGAGCTGTTTTTT.

In this sample, this clonotype turned up a few times. The J gene is TRBJ2-3, the V gene TRBV5-1; 12 bases align to TRBD1. The junction had 2 bases not matched to a gene; V was cut back by 0 bases and J by 3 bases. Germline CDR1 is SGHRS and CDR2 is YFSETQ. The CDR3 runs to 16 residues. The CDR3 DNA reads TGCGCCAGCAGCTTGGGGGACAGGGGGCGGACAGATACGCAGTATTTT. Protein product: CASSLGDRGRTDTQYF. The full variable domain, with the rest looked up from reference TRBV5-1 and TRBJ2-3, is KAGVTQTPRYLIKTRGQQVTLSCSPISGHRSVSWYQQTPGQGLQFLFEYFSETQRNKGNFPGRFSGRQFSNSRSEMNVSTLELGDSALYLCASSLGDRGRTDTQYFGPGTRLTVL.

This clonotype was counted ten times or more. The CDR3 loop reads CASSRGLAGKSWVTQYF. CDR3 bases: TGCGCCAGCAGCCGCGGACTAGCGGGAAAGTCGTGGGTTACGCAGTATTTT. The chain couples TRBV5-1 to TRBJ2-3; 12 positions match TRBD2. The CDR3 sequence is 17 residues long. V lost 4 bases, J lost 8 bases, and 14 bases stayed unmatched. Germline V gene sequence: CDR1 SGHRS, CDR2 YFSETQ.

This clonotype came up a few times. The rearrangement joins TRBV7-9 to TRBJ1-2, with no clear D. V was pared by 3 bases and J by 2 bases, with 10 bases between. The germline V gene encodes CDR1 SEHNR and CDR2 FQNEAQ (reference sequence). The CDR3 extends over 14 amino acids. The CDR3 sequence: CASSLGGPNYGYTF. CDR3 sequence (DNA): TGTGCCAGCAGCTTGGGAGGACCCAACTATGGCTACACCTTC.

J is TRBJ2-5 and V is TRBV3-1, with 12 bases identical to TRBD2. Germline V gives CDR1 LGHDT, CDR2 YNNKEL (reference sequence). The V and J ends lost 3 bases and 2 bases, in that order; junction bases with no gene match: 7. This CDR3 spans 17 amino acids. The CDR3 reads CASSHQPLAGGQETQYF. The CDR3 DNA reads as TGTGCCAGCAGCCATCAACCACTAGCGGGGGGACAAGAGACCCAGTACTTC.

V usage is TRBV11-3 and J usage is TRBJ2-4, with D possibly TRBD2 on 6 matching bases. The V gene's germline CDR1 is SGHNT and CDR2 YENEEA. This CDR3 contains 16 residues. The V end lost 3 bases, the J end lost 1 base, and 13 bases lay between the germline ends. CDR3 loop: CASSLGGGRAKNIQYF. DNA for the CDR3: TGTGCCAGCAGCTTGGGGGGAGGACGGGCCAAAAACATTCAGTACTTC. Variable domain in full (rest from reference TRBV11-3 and TRBJ2-4): EAGVVQSPRYKIIEKKQPVAFWCNPISGHNTLYWYLQNLGQGPELLIRYENEEAVDDSQLPKDRFSAERLKGVDSTLKIQPAELGDSAVYLCASSLGGGRAKNIQYFGAGTRLSVL.

In this sample, this clonotype turned up a few times. The chain is built from TRBV3-1 and TRBJ2-1; the D is unclear. CDR1 is LGHDT and CDR2 is YNNKEL in the germline V gene (reference sequence). Deletions cut 1 base from V and 15 bases from J, with 13 bases between. This CDR3 region has 12 residues. The CDR3 reads CASSQGSQQTFF. CDR3 coding DNA: TGTGCCAGCAGCCAAGGGAGTCAGCAGACGTTCTTC.

This clonotype has a count of ten or more. The gene calls are TRBV24-1 and TRBJ1-1; maybe TRBD1 (6 bases). Trimming pared 4 bases from V and 8 bases from J, leaving 10 bases between. There are 12 residues in the CDR3. CDR1 is KGHDR and CDR2 is SFDVKD in the germline V gene. CDR3 sequence: CATSDLTGEAFF. In DNA, the CDR3 is TGTGCCACCAGTGACTTAACAGGGGAAGCTTTCTTT.

The table lists this clonotype with many counts. This sequence joins TRBV6-2 or TRBV6-3 and TRBJ1-2, with a tentative D call TRBD1 (5 bases). The CDR3 covers 16 residues. V was cut by 6 bases and J by 2 bases, with 19 bases left in between. Germline CDR1 and CDR2: MNHEY and SVGEGT. CDR3 coding DNA: TGTGCCAGCAGCACCCGTTCTGGAAGGGGAAACTATGGCTACACCTTC. Amino acids: CASSTRSGRGNYGYTF.

The chain couples TRBV27 to TRBJ2-5; 8 bases map to TRBD2. Germline CDR1 is MNHEY and CDR2 is SMNVEV (reference sequence). The CDR3 consists of 16 residues. J gave up 0 bases and V 7 bases, and 10 bases lay outside the gene matches. CDR3 in DNA: TGTGCCAGCATGCGGGGCGGAGCGGGGGACCAAGAGACCCAGTACTTC. Translating gives CASMRGGAGDQETQYF.

The chain uses TRBV27 and TRBJ2-7; 9 bases fit TRBD1. The CDR3 consists of 14 residues. Per the germline V gene, CDR1 is MNHEY and CDR2 is SMNVEV (reference sequence). Trimming removed 5 bases from V and 5 bases from J; junction bases left unmatched: 7. CDR3 region: CASSPGTGSHEQYF. CDR3 nucleotide sequence: TGTGCCAGCAGTCCAGGGACAGGGAGCCACGAGCAGTACTTC.

The chain carries TRBV27 and TRBJ2-7; TRBD2 agrees at 8 bases. Germline V gene data show CDR1 as MNHEY and CDR2 as SMNVEV (reference sequence). Trimming removed 4 bases from V and 0 bases from J; junction bases left unmatched: 5. CDR3 length: 15 residues. The CDR3 DNA sequence: TGTGCCAGCAGTTATCGCGGGGGGCCCTCCTACGAGCAGTACTTC. This encodes CASSYRGGPSYEQYF.

The V call is TRBV5-1, the J call TRBJ2-6; no firm D call. CDR3 length: 14 residues. The V gene lost 5 bases and the J gene lost 2 bases, with 8 bases spanning the gap. The germline V gene encodes CDR1 SGHRS and CDR2 YFSETQ. The CDR3: CASRLTAGANVLTF. The CDR3 bases are TGCGCCAGCAGATTGACCGCTGGGGCCAACGTCCTGACTTTC.

This clonotype occurred a few times. The chain links TRBV25-1 to TRBJ1-1, with a weak D call TRBD1 (5 bases). The germline V and J ends were trimmed by 5 bases and 1 base, with 8 bases remaining between them. The CDR3 is 13 amino acids. Looked up from germline, CDR1 is MGHDK and CDR2 is SYGVNS. As DNA, the CDR3 is TGTGCCAGCAGTACGGGGGAGAACACTGAAGCTTTCTTT. This translates into CASSTGENTEAFF. The complete variable domain, with remaining parts taken from reference TRBV25-1 and TRBJ1-1, reads EADIYQTPRYLVIGTGKKITLECSQTMGHDKMYWYQQDPGMELHLIHYSYGVNSTEKGDLSSESTVSRIRTEHFPLTLESARPSHTSQYLCASSTGENTEAFFGQGTRLTVV.

This clonotype was recorded a few times. The chain uses TRBV6-5 and TRBJ1-1, with D perhaps TRBD1 (6 bases). The V end was cut by 5 bases, the J end by 3 bases, with 16 bases between. The CDR3 is 15 amino acids. CDR1 and CDR2 from the germline V gene are MNHEY and SVGAGI. CDR3 in amino acids: CASSPTVTGYTEAFF. As DNA, the CDR3 is TGTGCCAGCAGTCCCACGGTTACAGGGTACACTGAAGCTTTCTTT.

The J gene is TRBJ2-7, the V gene TRBV4-1; perhaps TRBD2 as D (6 bases). Trimming removed 0 bases at V and 0 bases at J, with 15 bases between. The germline CDR1 and CDR2 sequences are MGHRA and YSYEKL. The CDR3 spans 17 residues. CDR3 sequence reads: CASSQDVEGGRSYEQYF. The CDR3 nucleotides are TGCGCCAGCAGCCAAGACGTGGAGGGAGGCCGCTCCTACGAGCAGTACTTC.

This clonotype has more than one count but fewer than ten. J is TRBJ2-2 and V is TRBV7-8; D perhaps matches TRBD2 (5 bases). The germline V gene has CDR1 SGHVS and CDR2 FQNEAQ. The ends were cut back, 2 bases at V and 0 bases at J, with 10 bases in the middle. The CDR3 is made up of 16 amino acids. The CDR3 DNA follows: TGTGCCAGCAGCTTACCGAGGGCAGCGAACACCGGGGAGCTGTTTTTT. Amino acids: CASSLPRAANTGELFF.

The table lists this clonotype with many counts. This CDR3 reads CASSEPGLAALGRFF. The DNA for the CDR3 is TGTGCCAGCAGTGAACCGGGACTAGCGGCCCTGGGACGGTTCTTC. The chain employs TRBV25-1 and TRBJ2-1; TRBD2 agrees at 11 bases. The CDR3 spans 15 residues. V lost 2 bases, J lost 15 bases, and 12 bases stayed unmatched. Germline V gene sequence: CDR1 MGHDK, CDR2 SYGVNS. Combining the CDR3 with reference TRBV25-1 and TRBJ2-1 gives the whole variable domain EADIYQTPRYLVIGTGKKITLECSQTMGHDKMYWYQQDPGMELHLIHYSYGVNSTEKGDLSSESTVSRIRTEHFPLTLESARPSHTSQYLCASSEPGLAALGRFFGPGTRLTVL.

This clonotype appeared a few times. The chain carries TRBV4-1 and TRBJ1-6; the D is unclear. This CDR3 has 13 amino acids. V gave up 1 base and J gave up 10 bases, with 8 bases separating them. From germline, CDR1 is MGHRA and CDR2 YSYEKL. CDR3 loop: CASSQGNISPLHF. CDR3 nucleotide sequence: TGCGCCAGCAGCCAAGGGAACATCTCACCCCTCCACTTT.

In this sample, this clonotype turned up a few times. The chain has TRBV12-3 or TRBV12-4 and TRBJ2-5; D is uncertain. Trimming took 3 bases from V and 0 from J, leaving 20 bases between them. CDR3 size: 18 residues. The CDR3 sequence: CASSLRRRRPLYQETQYF. The CDR3 coding sequence is TGTGCCAGCAGTTTGCGGCGCAGGAGACCATTGTACCAAGAGACCCAGTACTTC.

In nucleotides, the CDR3 is TGCAGTGCTAGAGGCGGGACTAGTATGTCTCCTCGCACAGATACGCAGTATTTT. Translation gives CSARGGTSMSPRTDTQYF. The chain recombines TRBV20-1 with TRBJ2-3; TRBD2 aligns across 8 bases. This CDR3 has 18 amino acids. J was trimmed by 1 base and V by 1 base; bases with no gene match: 13. Germline V gives CDR1 DFQATT, CDR2 SNEGSKA (reference sequence).

This clonotype showed up just a few times. The chain couples TRBV12-3 or TRBV12-4 to TRBJ2-1; D is perhaps TRBD2 (6 bases). The CDR3 contains 17 residues. The germline V and J ends were trimmed by 4 bases and 2 bases, with 18 bases remaining between them. The CDR3 protein is CASSSPRAGRAYNEQFF. CDR3 DNA: TGTGCCAGCAGTTCCCCTAGGGCGGGGCGGGCCTACAATGAGCAGTTCTTC.

This clonotype was seen ten or more times. The V call is TRBV19, the J call TRBJ2-1, with TRBD2 matching 14 bases. The V and J ends lost 6 bases and 8 bases, in that order; junction bases with no gene match: 9. Germline V CDR1 and CDR2: LNHDA, SQIVND (reference sequence). The CDR3 runs to 16 residues. The CDR3 is CASRLHGTSGSDEQFF. CDR3 bases: TGTGCCAGTAGACTCCACGGGACTAGCGGGAGTGATGAGCAGTTCTTC.

This clonotype was counted many times. The V call is TRBV7-6, the J call TRBJ1-3; a possible D gene is TRBD1 (5 bases). V lost 2 bases and J 2 bases, leaving 10 bases between the germline ends. The length of the CDR3 is 15 residues. CDR1 and CDR2 (germline): SGHVS, FNYEAQ. The CDR3 here is CASSLSEGAGNTIYF. The CDR3, as DNA: TGTGCCAGCAGCTTATCAGAAGGGGCTGGAAACACCATATATTTT.